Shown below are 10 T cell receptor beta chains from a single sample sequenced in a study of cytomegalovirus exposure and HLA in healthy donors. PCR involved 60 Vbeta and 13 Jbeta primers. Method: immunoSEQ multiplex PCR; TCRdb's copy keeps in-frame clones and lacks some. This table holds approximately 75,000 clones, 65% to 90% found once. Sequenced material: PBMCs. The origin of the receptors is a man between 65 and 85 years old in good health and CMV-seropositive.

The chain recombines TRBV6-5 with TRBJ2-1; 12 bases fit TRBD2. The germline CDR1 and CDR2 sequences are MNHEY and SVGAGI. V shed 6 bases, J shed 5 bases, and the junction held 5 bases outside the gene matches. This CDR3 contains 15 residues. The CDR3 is CASRTGLAGNNEQFF. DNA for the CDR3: TGTGCCAGCAGAACCGGACTAGCGGGAAACAATGAGCAGTTCTTC.

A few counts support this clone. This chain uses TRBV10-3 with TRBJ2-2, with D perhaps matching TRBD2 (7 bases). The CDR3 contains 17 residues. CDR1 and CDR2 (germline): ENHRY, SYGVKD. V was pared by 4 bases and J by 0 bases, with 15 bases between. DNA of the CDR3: TGTGCCATCAGTGGAACTAAAGGGGGGGCGAACACCGGGGAGCTGTTTTTT. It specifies CAISGTKGGANTGELFF.

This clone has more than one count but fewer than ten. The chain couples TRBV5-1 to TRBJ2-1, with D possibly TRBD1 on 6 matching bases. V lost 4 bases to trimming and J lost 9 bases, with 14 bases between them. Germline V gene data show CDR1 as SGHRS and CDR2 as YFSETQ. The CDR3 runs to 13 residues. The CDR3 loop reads CASSGGVLSEQFF. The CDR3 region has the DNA TGCGCCAGCAGCGGGGGCGTTCTGAGTGAGCAGTTCTTC. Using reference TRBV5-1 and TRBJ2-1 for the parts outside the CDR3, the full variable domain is KAGVTQTPRYLIKTRGQQVTLSCSPISGHRSVSWYQQTPGQGLQFLFEYFSETQRNKGNFPGRFSGRQFSNSRSEMNVSTLELGDSALYLCASSGGVLSEQFFGPGTRLTVL.

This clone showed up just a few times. CDR3 loop: CASSFLLAGASTDTQYF. CDR3 DNA sequence: TGTGCCAGCAGCTTCCTACTAGCGGGGGCCAGCACAGATACGCAGTATTTT. The chain joins TRBV5-6 to TRBJ2-3; the match to TRBD2 covers 11 bases. The CDR3 loop spans 17 amino acids. The junction had 5 bases not matched to a gene; V was cut back by 2 bases and J by 0 bases. Germline CDR1 reads SGHDT; CDR2 reads YYEEEE.

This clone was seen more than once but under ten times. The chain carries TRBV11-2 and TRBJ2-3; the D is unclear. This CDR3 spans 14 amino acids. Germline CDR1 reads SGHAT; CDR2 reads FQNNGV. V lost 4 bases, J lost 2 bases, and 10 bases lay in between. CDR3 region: CASSSRSSTDTQYF. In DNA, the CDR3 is TGTGCCAGCAGCTCACGGAGTTCCACAGATACGCAGTATTTT.

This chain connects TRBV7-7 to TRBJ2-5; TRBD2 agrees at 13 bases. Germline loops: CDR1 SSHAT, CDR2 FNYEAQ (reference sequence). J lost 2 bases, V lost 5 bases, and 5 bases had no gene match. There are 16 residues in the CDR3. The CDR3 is CASSPALAGGQETQYF. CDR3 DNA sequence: TGTGCCAGCAGCCCAGCACTAGCGGGGGGGCAAGAGACCCAGTACTTC.

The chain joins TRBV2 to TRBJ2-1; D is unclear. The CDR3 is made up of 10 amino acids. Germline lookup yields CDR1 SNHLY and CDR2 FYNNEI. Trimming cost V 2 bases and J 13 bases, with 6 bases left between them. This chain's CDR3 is CASSEKQQFF. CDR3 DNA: TGTGCCAGCAGTGAAAAGCAACAGTTCTTC.

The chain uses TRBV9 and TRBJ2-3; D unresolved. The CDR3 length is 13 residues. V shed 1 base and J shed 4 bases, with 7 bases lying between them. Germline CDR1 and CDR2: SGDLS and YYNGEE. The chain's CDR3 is CASSVPPADTQYF. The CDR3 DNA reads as TGTGCCAGCAGCGTACCTCCCGCAGATACGCAGTATTTT.

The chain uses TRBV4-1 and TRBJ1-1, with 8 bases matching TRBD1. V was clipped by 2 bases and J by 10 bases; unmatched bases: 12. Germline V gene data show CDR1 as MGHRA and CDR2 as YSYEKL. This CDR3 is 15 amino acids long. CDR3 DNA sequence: TGCGCCAGCAGCCAAAGTCTCGACAGGGGTTGGAGAGCTTTCTTT. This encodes CASSQSLDRGWRAFF.

The CDR3: CASRIAGDYNEQFF. CDR3 nucleotides: TGTGCCAGCAGAATAGCGGGGGACTACAATGAGCAGTTCTTC. This chain uses TRBV2 with TRBJ2-1, with 9 nucleotides matching TRBD2. The germline gives CDR1 SNHLY, CDR2 FYNNEI. This CDR3 comprises 14 residues. The ends lost 6 bases at V and 3 bases at J; junction bases unmatched: 3.